The clone carrying this T cell receptor (beta chain) was observed a few times. Its target is not known. The V end was cut by 0 bases, the J end by 0 bases, with 12 bases between. Germline CDR1 and CDR2: MNHNY and SVGAGI (reference sequence). CDR3 length equals 17 residues. A 5'RACE reaction primed in the constant segment made cDNA libraries of TCR alpha and TCR beta, and these carried sample barcodes and UMIs. TCRdb re-called the 5' RACE reads through MiXCR, storing one row per CDR3 protein. The sample lists about 270,000 distinct CDR3 sequences, roughly 16% seen once, with roughly 24% in the top ten. These data originate in a study of T-cell memory formation after mild COVID-19. Study summary: Each donor largely had its own TCR clusters.

General study results and limits: Contracting clones, day 15 to 85, had balanced CD4/CD8, and later expanders favored CD4+. Detection of some responders pre-infection suggested pre-existing cross-reactive memory T cells participated.

The chain employs TRBV6-6 and TRBJ2-1; D could derive from TRBD1 or TRBD2 (6 bases each). This TCR was recovered from a man aged 18-30 years who had mild COVID-19 (a few samples of this study predate the infection). Cell type and time point are not known. Sample: PBMCs or a T cell subset sorted from them (not recorded which). The CDR3, as DNA: TGTGCCAGCAGTTACTCGAGGGGGGCCAGCTCCTACAATGAGCAGTTCTTC. It is translated as CASSYSRGASSYNEQFF.